This T cell receptor beta chain comes out of a study of T cell repertoires in cytomegalovirus infection. Overall study context: Both CMV infection and a matching HLA type were indicated by public TCR beta signatures.

Germline V gene lookup returns CDR1 SGHTA and CDR2 FQGNSA. The trim removed 1 base at V and 4 bases at J, leaving 11 bases unmatched. The CDR3 is 17 amino acids. Findings of the study overall: Predominance within the ex vivo response was attributable to HLA-C-restricted CMV-specific TCR beta clonotypes. The cumulative frequency of public TCR beta families distinguished individuals who carried CMV together with the relevant HLA.

One entry per CDR3 protein results from TCRdb running MiXCR on the reads. The sample yields about 350,000 distinct CDR3 sequences, nearly 35% seen once. The sample holds many counts of this clonotype. Its antigen is not identified. The sample here was cultured PBMCs, taken from culture after CMV antigen stimulation. This chain connects TRBV7-2 to TRBJ2-3, with 7 positions matching TRBD2. This sequence originates from a human donor in good health (CMV status not recorded). Some clones in this sample may be carry-over from other donors' samples. The CDR3 here is CASSLGWGGSRPDTQYF. CDR3 bases: TGTGCCAGCAGCTTAGGGTGGGGGGGGAGTAGACCAGATACGCAGTATTTT.